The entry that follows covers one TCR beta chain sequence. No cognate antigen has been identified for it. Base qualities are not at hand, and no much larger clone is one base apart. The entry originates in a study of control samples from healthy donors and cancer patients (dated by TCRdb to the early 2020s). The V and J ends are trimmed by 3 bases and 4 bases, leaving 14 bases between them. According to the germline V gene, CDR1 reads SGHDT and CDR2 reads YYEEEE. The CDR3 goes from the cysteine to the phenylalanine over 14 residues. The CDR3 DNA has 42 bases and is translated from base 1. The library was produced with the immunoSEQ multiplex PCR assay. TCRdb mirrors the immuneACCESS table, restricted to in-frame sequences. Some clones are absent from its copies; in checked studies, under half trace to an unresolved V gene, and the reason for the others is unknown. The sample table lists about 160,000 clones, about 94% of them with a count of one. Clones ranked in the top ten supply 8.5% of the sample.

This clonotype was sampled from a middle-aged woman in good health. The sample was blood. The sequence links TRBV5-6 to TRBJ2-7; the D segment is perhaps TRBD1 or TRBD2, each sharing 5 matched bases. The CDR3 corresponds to CASSWRYRNYEQYF. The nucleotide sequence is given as TGTGCCAGCAGCTGGAGGTACAGGAATTACGAGCAGTACTTC.